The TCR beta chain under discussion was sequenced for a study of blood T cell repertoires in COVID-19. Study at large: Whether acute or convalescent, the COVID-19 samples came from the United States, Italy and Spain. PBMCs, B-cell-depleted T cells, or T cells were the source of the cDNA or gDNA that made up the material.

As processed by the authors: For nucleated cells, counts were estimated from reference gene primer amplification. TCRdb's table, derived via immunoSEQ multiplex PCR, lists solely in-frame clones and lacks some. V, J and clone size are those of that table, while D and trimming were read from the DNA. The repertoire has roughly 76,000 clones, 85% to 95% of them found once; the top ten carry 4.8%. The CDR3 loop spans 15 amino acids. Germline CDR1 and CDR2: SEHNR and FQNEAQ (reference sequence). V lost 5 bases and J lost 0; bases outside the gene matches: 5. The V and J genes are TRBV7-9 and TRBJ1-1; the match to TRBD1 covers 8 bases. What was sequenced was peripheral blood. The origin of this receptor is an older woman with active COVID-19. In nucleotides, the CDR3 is TGTGCCAGCAGCGGGACAGGAACTATGAACACTGAAGCTTTCTTT. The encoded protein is CASSGTGTMNTEAFF.